Presented here are 26 T cell receptor beta chains from one specimen sequenced in a study of cytomegalovirus exposure and HLA in healthy donors. Measured with immunoSEQ multiplex PCR; TCRdb has only the in-frame clones, and not every one. Of 130,000 to 150,000 clones in the sample, 70% to 90% were seen once. Material for sequencing was PBMCs. The receptors were gathered from a woman aged 18 to 35 in good health and CMV-seropositive.

The V and J genes are TRBV5-1 and TRBJ2-7, with no clear D. CDR3 length: 13 residues. From germline, CDR1 is SGHRS and CDR2 YFSETQ. V gave up 2 bases and J gave up 3 bases, with 9 bases separating them. The CDR3 nucleotides are TGCGCCAGCAGCTTTCAGGCAAACTACGAGCAGTACTTC. Its translation: CASSFQANYEQYF.

The rearrangement uses TRBV4-3 and TRBJ1-5, with D tentatively TRBD1 (6 bases). The CDR3 loop spans 17 amino acids. CDR1 and CDR2 (germline): LGHNA, YSLEER. V was shortened by 1 base and J by 2 bases, with 15 bases between the two germline ends. The DNA for the CDR3 is TGCGCCAGCAGCCAAGTTCCTGCGGCAGGGGGCAATCAGCCCCAGCATTTT. It translates to CASSQVPAAGGNQPQHF.

The V gene is TRBV7-2, the J gene TRBJ1-6, with D unresolved. The CDR3 totals 13 residues. Germline CDR1 SGHTA, CDR2 FQGNSA. V lost 3 bases and J 10 bases, leaving 10 bases between the germline ends. CDR3 nucleotides: TGTGCCAGCAGCTTCTCCGAGCTGTCACCCCTCCACTTT. It specifies CASSFSELSPLHF. The complete variable domain, with remaining parts taken from reference TRBV7-2 and TRBJ1-6, reads GAGVSQSPSNKVTEKGKDVELRCDPISGHTALYWYRQSLGQGLEFLIYFQGNSAPDKSGLPSDRFSAERTGGSVSTLTIQRTQQEDSAVYLCASSFSELSPLHFGNGTRLTVT.

The chain links TRBV6-6 to TRBJ2-1, with 11 bases fitting TRBD2. V gave up 7 bases and J gave up 2 bases; unmatched junction bases: 4. The CDR3 loop spans 15 amino acids. Germline V CDR1 and CDR2: MNHNY, SVGAGI (reference sequence). The CDR3 loop is CASNKGLAAYNEQFF. CDR3 bases: TGTGCCAGCAACAAGGGACTAGCGGCCTACAATGAGCAGTTCTTC.

The J gene is TRBJ2-2, the V gene TRBV4-1, with 8 nucleotides matching TRBD1. The CDR3 runs 20 residues. CDR1 is MGHRA, CDR2 YSYEKL, per germline. Trimming took 1 base from V and 6 from J; bases not matched to a gene: 19. The CDR3 is CASSQVRLPSWTGMPGELFF. The CDR3 DNA follows: TGCGCCAGCAGCCAAGTTAGACTTCCAAGCTGGACAGGGATGCCCGGGGAGCTGTTTTTT.

The genes are TRBV6-5 and TRBJ2-1; 10 nucleotides align to TRBD2. Trimming cost V 5 bases and J 3 bases; bases outside gene matches: 4. The CDR3 sequence is 15 residues long. CDR1 is MNHEY and CDR2 is SVGAGI in the germline V gene. Written as DNA, the CDR3 is TGTGCCAGCAGTCGCGGGACTAGCGACTACAATGAGCAGTTCTTC. Its translation: CASSRGTSDYNEQFF.

This clone was detected only once. The V gene is TRBV28, the J gene TRBJ2-7; the D gene is possibly TRBD2 (6 bases). CDR1 MDHEN and CDR2 SYDVKM come from the germline V gene. The CDR3 runs 14 residues. With 3 bases removed from V and 3 bases from J, the gap between germline ends came to 12 bases. The CDR3 nucleotides are TGTGCCAGCAGTTTTGGACTAATTCTCTACGAGCAGTACTTC. This codes for CASSFGLILYEQYF.

The chain joins TRBV30 to TRBJ2-1; possible D gene TRBD2, 7 bases. V shed 8 bases and J shed 5 bases, with 13 bases lying between them. The CDR3 runs to 12 residues. Germline V gene sequence: CDR1 GTSNPN, CDR2 SVGIG (reference sequence). The chain's CDR3 is CAGGAPNNEQFF. CDR3 in DNA: TGTGCCGGGGGGGCCCCAAACAATGAGCAGTTCTTC.

The chain carries TRBV7-9 and TRBJ2-7; TRBD1 matches 8 bases. Per germline, CDR1 SEHNR and CDR2 FQNEAQ (reference sequence). V trimming: 5 bases; J trimming: 0 bases; junction bases outside the gene matches: 3. The CDR3 runs to 14 residues. The chain's CDR3 is CASSTGGISYEQYF. CDR3 coding DNA: TGTGCCAGCAGCACAGGGGGGATCTCCTACGAGCAGTACTTC.

The chain links TRBV6-5 to TRBJ1-3; 7 bases are shared with TRBD1. The length of the CDR3 is 13 residues. The V segment lost 6 bases and the J segment 2 bases; nucleotides outside the gene matches: 1. Germline values: CDR1 MNHEY, CDR2 SVGAGI. The CDR3 region has the DNA TGTGCCAGCAGCGGGACAGCTGGAAACACCATATATTTT. Translation: CASSGTAGNTIYF.

This clone has a single count. The V and J genes are TRBV5-1 and TRBJ2-3; the D gene is possibly TRBD2 (6 bases). Trimming took 5 bases from V and 0 from J, leaving 19 bases between them. In germline, CDR1 is SGHRS, CDR2 YFSETQ. CDR3 size: 17 residues. The CDR3 loop is CASRGDFPRLSTDTQYF. CDR3 in DNA: TGCGCCAGCAGGGGGGACTTCCCTCGACTTAGCACAGATACGCAGTATTTT.

This rearrangement joins TRBV7-2 to TRBJ2-7, with 9 bases fitting TRBD2. CDR3 length: 16 amino acids. Germline CDR1 SGHTA, CDR2 FQGNSA. Trimming at V came to 0 bases and at J to 5 bases, leaving 8 bases not matched to a gene. The CDR3 loop reads CASSLAWTSAGNEQYF. Here the CDR3 DNA reads TGTGCCAGCAGCTTAGCCTGGACTAGCGCAGGTAACGAGCAGTACTTC.

The chain has TRBV6-5 and TRBJ2-1; maybe TRBD1 (6 bases). This CDR3 is built from 13 residues. The germline V gene has CDR1 MNHEY and CDR2 SVGAGI. V was shortened by 4 bases and J by 7 bases, with 11 bases between the two germline ends. CDR3 loop: CASSWTDANEQFF. The CDR3 DNA reads as TGTGCCAGCAGTTGGACAGACGCGAATGAGCAGTTCTTC.

V usage is TRBV9 and J usage is TRBJ2-1, with 8 positions matching TRBD1. This CDR3 has 17 residues. Germline loops: CDR1 SGDLS, CDR2 YYNGEE. The trim removed 4 bases at V and 5 bases at J, leaving 14 bases unmatched. The CDR3 bases are TGTGCCAGCAGCCAAACCGGTGGACAGGGTTGGGACAATGAGCAGTTCTTC. Residues: CASSQTGGQGWDNEQFF.

The rearrangement links TRBV27 to TRBJ2-7, with TRBD2 identical over 7 bases. V shed 2 bases, J shed 2 bases, and the junction held 6 bases outside the gene matches. The CDR3 is 15 amino acids. Germline assignment: CDR1 MNHEY and CDR2 SMNVEV (reference sequence). In DNA form, the CDR3 reads TGTGCCAGCAGTTTACAAGCGGGAAGACCCTACGAGCAGTACTTC. Its translation: CASSLQAGRPYEQYF.

The CDR3 DNA sequence: TGTGCCAGCAGTTGGAAAGGGAGGGGTGGCGCTGAAGCTTTCTTT. It translates to CASSWKGRGGAEAFF. The rearrangement links TRBV6-5 to TRBJ1-1; weak D call: TRBD1 (5 bases). There are 15 residues in the CDR3. V shed 4 bases and J shed 6 bases, with 18 bases lying between them. Looked up from germline, CDR1 is MNHEY and CDR2 is SVGAGI.

The chain uses TRBV7-3 and TRBJ2-1; tentative D call: TRBD2 (5 bases). V lost 6 bases, J lost 1 base, and 13 bases lay in between. The CDR3 has 15 amino acids. Germline values: CDR1 SGHTA, CDR2 FQGTGA. CDR3 region: CASSFRSGSYNEQFF. The DNA for the CDR3 is TGTGCCAGCAGTTTTCGGAGCGGTTCCTACAATGAGCAGTTCTTC.

The CDR3 spells CASSLQGGYGYTF. The CDR3 bases are TGTGCCAGCAGCTTACAGGGGGGCTATGGCTACACCTTC. The chain uses TRBV5-6 and TRBJ1-2, with 8 nucleotides matching TRBD1. CDR1 is SGHDT and CDR2 is YYEEEE in the germline V gene. This CDR3 is built from 13 residues. Trimming cost V 2 bases and J 4 bases; bases outside gene matches: 1.

The genes are TRBV2 and TRBJ2-2, with a tentative D call TRBD1 (6 bases). CDR1 is SNHLY and CDR2 is FYNNEI in the germline V gene. The CDR3 contains 15 residues. The germline V and J ends were trimmed by 6 bases and 2 bases, with 13 bases remaining between them. CDR3 protein: CASRDGQLNTGELFF. The CDR3 DNA follows: TGTGCCAGCAGGGACGGACAGCTAAACACCGGGGAGCTGTTTTTT.

The chain is built from TRBV5-1 and TRBJ2-1; 8 bases are shared with TRBD1. This CDR3 is built from 19 residues. The V segment lost 4 bases and the J segment 3 bases; nucleotides outside the gene matches: 18. Germline values: CDR1 SGHRS, CDR2 YFSETQ. CDR3 sequence (DNA): TGCGCCAGCAGCCCGGCCCCAGGCCGAGACAGGGGCTTCTACAATGAGCAGTTCTTC. Protein: CASSPAPGRDRGFYNEQFF.

This chain links TRBV18 with TRBJ1-4; TRBD1 aligns across 7 bases. V trimming: 3 bases; J trimming: 7 bases; junction bases outside the gene matches: 2. Germline V gene lookup returns CDR1 KGHSH and CDR2 LQKENI. There are 13 residues in the CDR3. In DNA form, the CDR3 reads TGTGCCAGCTCACCGCGACAGGGTGAAAAACTGTTTTTT. Translation gives CASSPRQGEKLFF.

The chain recombines TRBV5-4 with TRBJ2-5, with a weak D call TRBD1 (6 bases). The germline gives CDR1 SGHNT, CDR2 YYREEE (reference sequence). The CDR3 is 13 residues long. The V gene lost 9 bases and the J gene lost 2 bases, with 14 bases spanning the gap. CDR3 DNA: TGTGCCACCCGACAGGTCTCGCAAGAGACCCAGTACTTC. This gives the protein CATRQVSQETQYF.

The chain links TRBV7-3 to TRBJ2-1, with D maybe TRBD2 (6 bases). The germline gives CDR1 SGHTA, CDR2 FQGTGA. CDR3 length: 16 amino acids. Trimming removed 1 base from V and 0 bases from J, with 10 bases in between. The CDR3 region has the DNA TGTGCCAGCAGCTTAAGGCCTAGCGACTCCTACAATGAGCAGTTCTTC. Translation gives CASSLRPSDSYNEQFF.

The gene calls are TRBV5-4 and TRBJ2-7; D not certain. Germline lookup yields CDR1 SGHNT and CDR2 YYREEE (reference sequence). This CDR3 comprises 14 residues. V lost 5 bases to trimming and J lost 2 bases, with 14 bases between them. The CDR3 here is CASRAETRTYEQYF. In DNA, the CDR3 is TGTGCCAGCAGGGCGGAGACGCGAACCTACGAGCAGTACTTC.

The rearrangement uses TRBV5-1 and TRBJ2-1; 9 nucleotides agree with TRBD2. Looked up from germline, CDR1 is SGHRS and CDR2 is YFSETQ. The trim removed 0 bases at V and 8 bases at J, leaving 6 bases unmatched. This CDR3 region has 15 residues. The chain's CDR3 is CASSLGLAGLDEQFF. Written as DNA, the CDR3 is TGCGCCAGCAGCTTGGGGCTAGCGGGGTTGGATGAGCAGTTCTTC. Combining the CDR3 with reference TRBV5-1 and TRBJ2-1 gives the whole variable domain KAGVTQTPRYLIKTRGQQVTLSCSPISGHRSVSWYQQTPGQGLQFLFEYFSETQRNKGNFPGRFSGRQFSNSRSEMNVSTLELGDSALYLCASSLGLAGLDEQFFGPGTRLTVL.

The J gene is TRBJ1-2, the V gene TRBV21-1. TRBV21-1 is a known pseudogene. The CDR3 spans 15 residues. The CDR3, as DNA: TGTGCCAGCAGCAAAGCGCGGGACCAGAGGGATGGCTACACCTTC. This sequence encodes CASSKARDQRDGYTF.